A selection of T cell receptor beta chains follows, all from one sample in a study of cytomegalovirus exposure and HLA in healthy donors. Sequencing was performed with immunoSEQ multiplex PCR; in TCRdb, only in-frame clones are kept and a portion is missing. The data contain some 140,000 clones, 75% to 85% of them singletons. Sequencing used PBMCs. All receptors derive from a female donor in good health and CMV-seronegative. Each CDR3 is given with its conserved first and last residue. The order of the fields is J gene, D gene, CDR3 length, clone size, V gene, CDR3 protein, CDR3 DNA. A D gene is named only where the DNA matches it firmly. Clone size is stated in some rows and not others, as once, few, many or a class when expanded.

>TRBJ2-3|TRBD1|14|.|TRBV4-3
CASSQMYRGDTQYF
TGCGCCAGCAGCCAAATGTACAGGGGAGATACGCAGTATTTT
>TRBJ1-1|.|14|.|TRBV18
CASSRRDWGTEAFF
TGTGCCAGCTCACGCAGGGACTGGGGCACTGAAGCTTTCTTT
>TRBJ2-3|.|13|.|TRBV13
CASSSYREQKQYF
TGTGCCAGCAGCTCCTACAGGGAGCAGAAGCAGTATTTT
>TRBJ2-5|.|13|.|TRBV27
CASSYGDQETQYF
TGTGCCAGCAGTTACGGAGATCAAGAGACCCAGTACTTC
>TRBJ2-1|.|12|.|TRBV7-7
CASSPRYGGLFF
TGTGCTAGCAGCCCGCGGTACGGGGGTCTGTTCTTC
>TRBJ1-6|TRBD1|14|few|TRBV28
CASSLGQNHSPLHF
TGTGCCAGCAGCTTGGGACAGAACCATTCACCCCTCCACTTT
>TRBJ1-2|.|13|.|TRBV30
CAWSPGYFYGYTF
TGTGCCTGGAGTCCCGGGTACTTCTATGGCTACACCTTC
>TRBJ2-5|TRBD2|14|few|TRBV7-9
CASSLRAGGETQYF
TGTGCCAGCAGCCTAAGGGCGGGAGGAGAGACCCAGTACTTC
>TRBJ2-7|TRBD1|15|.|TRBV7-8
CASQASPQGDYEQYF
TGTGCCAGCCAAGCTTCCCCTCAGGGGGACTACGAGCAGTACTTC
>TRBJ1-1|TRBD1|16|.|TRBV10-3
CAISDGQGRGNTEAFF
TGTGCCATCAGTGACGGACAGGGTCGGGGGAACACTGAAGCTTTCTTT
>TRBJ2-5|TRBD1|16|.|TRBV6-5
CASSYKDRGRQETQYF
TGTGCCAGCAGTTACAAGGACAGGGGGCGCCAGGAGACCCAGTACTTC
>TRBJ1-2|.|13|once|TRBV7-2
CASSLAAAYGYTF
TGTGCCAGCAGCTTAGCGGCTGCTTATGGCTACACCTTC
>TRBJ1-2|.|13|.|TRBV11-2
CASSLGGGYGYTF
TGTGCCAGCAGCTTAGGCGGGGGCTATGGCTACACCTTC
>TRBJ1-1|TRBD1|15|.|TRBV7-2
CASSPRTGWDTEAFF
TGTGCCAGCAGCCCCCGGACAGGGTGGGACACTGAAGCTTTCTTT
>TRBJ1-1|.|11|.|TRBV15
CATRSTDEAFF
TGTGCCACCAGGAGTACAGACGAAGCTTTCTTT
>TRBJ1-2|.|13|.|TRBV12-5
CASGLVGLYGYTF
TGTGCTAGTGGTTTGGTGGGCCTCTATGGCTACACCTTC